Listed here are 14 T cell receptor beta chains from one sample, sequenced in a study of blood T cell repertoires in COVID-19. Assay used: immunoSEQ multiplex PCR; TCRdb lists only in-frame clones, some missing. The sample holds around 400,000 clones, roughly 89% seen once. Sequenced: PBMCs or T cells enriched from blood (not recorded which). Source of these receptors: a woman aged 25 to 45 who had recovered from COVID-19.

The V call is TRBV24-1, the J call TRBJ2-3; the D is unclear. CDR3 length: 14 amino acids. Trimming removed 0 bases at V and 9 bases at J, with 12 bases between. The germline V gene encodes CDR1 KGHDR and CDR2 SFDVKD. The CDR3 loop reads CATSDLPAAETQYF. The CDR3 region has the DNA TGTGCCACCAGTGATTTGCCCGCGGCGGAAACGCAGTATTTT.

The chain links TRBV27 to TRBJ2-3; 10 bases match TRBD1. The CDR3 has 16 amino acids. Trimming removed 3 bases from V and 4 bases from J; junction bases left unmatched: 7. Germline V gene sequence: CDR1 MNHEY, CDR2 SMNVEV (reference sequence). The CDR3 protein is CASSFSGTGVSDTQYF. CDR3 DNA: TGTGCCAGCAGTTTTTCCGGGACAGGGGTTTCAGATACGCAGTATTTT.

J is TRBJ1-2 and V is TRBV12-3 or TRBV12-4; D unresolved. V was cut by 5 bases and J by 12 bases, with 4 bases left in between. CDR3 length: 8 amino acids. The CDR3 DNA reads TGTGCCAGCAGTCCTAACACCTTC. Its translation is CASSPNTF.

CDR3: CASSLNGLHQETQYF. In nucleotides, the CDR3 is TGTGCCAGCAGCTTAAATGGGCTGCATCAAGAGACCCAGTACTTC. The chain uses TRBV7-3 and TRBJ2-5, with D hard to call. Per the germline V gene, CDR1 is SGHTA and CDR2 is FQGTGA. Trimming removed 1 base at V and 2 bases at J, with 11 bases between. This CDR3 is 15 amino acids long.

The gene calls are TRBV5-1 and TRBJ1-2; weak D call: TRBD1 (5 bases). CDR1 and CDR2 from the germline V gene are SGHRS and YFSETQ. V dropped 0 bases and J dropped 4 bases, with 16 bases sitting between them. The CDR3 runs 16 residues. The CDR3 coding sequence is TGCGCCAGCAGCTTGGGAAGGGGCGCGGATATCTATGGCTACACCTTC. Amino acid sequence: CASSLGRGADIYGYTF.

The chain combines TRBV5-4 with TRBJ1-1; a weak D match, TRBD1 (6 bases). The germline V and J ends were trimmed by 4 bases and 1 base, with 8 bases remaining between them. Germline values: CDR1 SGHNT, CDR2 YYREEE (reference sequence). The CDR3 has 13 residues. The DNA of the CDR3 is TGTGCCAGCAGCAGCAGGGGGAACACTGAAGCTTTCTTT. The encoded protein is CASSSRGNTEAFF.

The V call is TRBV19, the J call TRBJ1-5; 12 bases fit TRBD1. Germline V CDR1 and CDR2: LNHDA, SQIVND (reference sequence). The CDR3 covers 19 residues. J was trimmed by 5 bases and V by 1 base; bases with no gene match: 12. CDR3 in DNA: TGTGCCAGTAGTATAGGTGGGACAGGGGGCGAGCTGTTTGATCAGCCCCAGCATTTT. This codes for CASSIGGTGGELFDQPQHF.

The chain's CDR3 is CASSEASAGWYNEQFF. The CDR3 DNA is TGTGCCAGCAGTGAAGCTTCCGCGGGGTGGTACAATGAGCAGTTCTTC. The rearrangement uses TRBV6-1 and TRBJ2-1; D possibly corresponds to TRBD2 (6 bases). The CDR3 loop spans 16 amino acids. CDR1 and CDR2 from the germline V gene are MNHNS and SASEGT. V lost 0 bases and J 4 bases, leaving 13 bases between the germline ends.

The rearrangement uses TRBV18 and TRBJ2-1, with 9 bases matching TRBD1. The V gene's germline CDR1 is KGHSH and CDR2 LQKENI. The CDR3 totals 15 residues. Trimming removed 3 bases from V and 4 bases from J; junction bases left unmatched: 4. The CDR3 DNA follows: TGTGCCAGCTCACCTGGACAGGGGTTTTACAATGAGCAGTTCTTC. Translated, it gives CASSPGQGFYNEQFF.

V usage is TRBV4-1 and J usage is TRBJ2-3; D ambiguous. CDR3 length equals 16 residues. Trimming left V 0 bases short and J 0 bases short, with 10 bases between. Per the germline V gene, CDR1 is MGHRA and CDR2 is YSYEKL. The CDR3 DNA follows: TGCGCCAGCAGCCAAGATGCCGGAGCTAGCACAGATACGCAGTATTTT. Protein product: CASSQDAGASTDTQYF.

CDR3 DNA: TGTGCCAGCAGCACAAGGGACAGGGGAGATGAGCAGTTCTTC. Its protein product is CASSTRDRGDEQFF. The rearrangement links TRBV7-8 to TRBJ2-1; TRBD1 agrees at 10 bases. Germline assignment: CDR1 SGHVS and CDR2 FQNEAQ. V shed 5 bases, J shed 8 bases, and the junction held 6 bases outside the gene matches. The CDR3 contains 14 residues.

This chain's CDR3 is CASSPGQAAETQYF. In DNA form, the CDR3 reads TGTGCCAGCAGCCCAGGACAGGCTGCAGAGACCCAGTACTTC. The chain links TRBV11-1 to TRBJ2-5, with 7 positions matching TRBD1. From germline, CDR1 is SGHAT and CDR2 FQDESV (reference sequence). J lost 4 bases, V lost 5 bases, and 7 bases had no gene match. The CDR3 runs 14 residues.

CDR3 bases: TGTGCCAGCAGTCCCCCCACTAGAACTACTGAAGCTTTCTTT. Protein sequence: CASSPPTRTTEAFF. The chain uses TRBV6-6 and TRBJ1-1; D is uncertain. Deletions cut 5 bases from V and 5 bases from J, with 15 bases between. CDR1 MNHNY and CDR2 SVGAGI come from the germline V gene (reference sequence). This CDR3 region has 14 residues.

The chain joins TRBV18 to TRBJ1-3; TRBD1 might be the D (6 bases). CDR3 length: 16 residues. V was clipped by 6 bases and J by 5 bases, with 20 bases between them. Germline V gene sequence: CDR1 KGHSH, CDR2 LQKENI. The DNA for the CDR3 is TGTGCCAGCTCCACGAAAATCAGACAGGAGCGAAACACCATATATTTT. Its translation: CASSTKIRQERNTIYF.